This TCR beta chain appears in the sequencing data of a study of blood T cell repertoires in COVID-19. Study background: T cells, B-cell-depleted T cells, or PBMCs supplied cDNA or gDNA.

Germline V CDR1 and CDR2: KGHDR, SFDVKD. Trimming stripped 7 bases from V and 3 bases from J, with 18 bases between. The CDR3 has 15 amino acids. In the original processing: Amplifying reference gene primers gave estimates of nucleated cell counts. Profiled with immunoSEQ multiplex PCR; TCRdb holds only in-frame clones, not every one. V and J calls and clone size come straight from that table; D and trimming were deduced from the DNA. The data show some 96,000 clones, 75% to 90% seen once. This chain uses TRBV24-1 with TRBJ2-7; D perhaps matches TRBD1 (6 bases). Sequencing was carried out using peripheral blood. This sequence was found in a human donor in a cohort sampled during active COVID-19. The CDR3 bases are TGTGCCACCAGCCCGACAGGATCAGGGGTCTACGAGCAGTACTTC. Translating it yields CATSPTGSGVYEQYF.